Listed here is a single TCR beta chain. What it binds is not known. PCR was performed using 60 Vbeta and 13 Jbeta primers. Assay used: immunoSEQ multiplex PCR; TCRdb lists only in-frame clones, some missing. The table lists tens of thousands of clones. The sample belongs to a study of cytomegalovirus exposure and HLA in healthy donors. The study, taken as a whole, reports: The CMV antigen specificity of a few CMV-associated chains was confirmed through in vitro analysis. Reports indicated that the classifier achieved high specificity and sensitivity in diagnosing cytomegalovirus status.

There are 15 residues in the CDR3. CDR1 is SGHDN, CDR2 FVKESK, per germline. V was shortened by 0 bases and J by 6 bases, with 14 bases between the two germline ends. The rearrangement links TRBV14 to TRBJ1-2; possibly TRBD1 for D (5 bases). The receptor was isolated from a woman aged 18-30 years in good health and CMV-seronegative. Material for sequencing was PBMCs. As DNA, the CDR3 is TGTGCCAGCAGCCAAGATATGGCAGGGATCGATGGCTACACCTTC. Amino acids: CASSQDMAGIDGYTF.